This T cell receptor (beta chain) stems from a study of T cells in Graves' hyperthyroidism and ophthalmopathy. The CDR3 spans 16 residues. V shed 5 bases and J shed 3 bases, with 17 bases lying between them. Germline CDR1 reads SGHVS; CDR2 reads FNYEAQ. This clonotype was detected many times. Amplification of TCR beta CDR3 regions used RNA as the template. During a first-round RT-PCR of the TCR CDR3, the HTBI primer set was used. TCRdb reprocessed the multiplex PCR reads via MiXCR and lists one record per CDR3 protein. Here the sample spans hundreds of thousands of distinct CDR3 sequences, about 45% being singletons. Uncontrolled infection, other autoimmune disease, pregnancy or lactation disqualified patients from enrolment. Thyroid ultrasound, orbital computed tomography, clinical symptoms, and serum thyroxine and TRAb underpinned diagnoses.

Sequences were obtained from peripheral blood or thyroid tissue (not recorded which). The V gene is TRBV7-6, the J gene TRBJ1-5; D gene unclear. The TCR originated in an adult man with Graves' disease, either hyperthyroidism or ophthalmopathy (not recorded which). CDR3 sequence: CASSAAFIEDNQPQHF. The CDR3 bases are TGTGCCAGCAGCGCTGCCTTCATCGAGGACAATCAGCCCCAGCATTTT.